This T cell receptor (beta chain) is from a study of CD8 T cells in ankylosing spondylitis. The CDR3 has 16 residues. CDR1 is SGHAT, CDR2 FQDESV, per germline (reference sequence). V was pared by 3 bases and J by 5 bases, with 7 bases of the junction left unmatched. TCRdb reprocessed the 5' RACE reads with MiXCR, giving one entry per CDR3 protein. The sample has about 90,000 distinct CDR3 sequences, 27% seen once. The clonotype originates from a male donor with ankylosing spondylitis or in good health (not recorded which). This rearrangement joins TRBV11-1 to TRBJ2-1; 10 nucleotides match TRBD2. What was sequenced was blood, either unsorted or a sorted T cell fraction (not recorded which). As DNA, the CDR3 is TGTGCCAGCAGCTTCTTAGCGGGAGGTTTCGACAATGAGCAGTTCTTC. Its translation: CASSFLAGGFDNEQFF.